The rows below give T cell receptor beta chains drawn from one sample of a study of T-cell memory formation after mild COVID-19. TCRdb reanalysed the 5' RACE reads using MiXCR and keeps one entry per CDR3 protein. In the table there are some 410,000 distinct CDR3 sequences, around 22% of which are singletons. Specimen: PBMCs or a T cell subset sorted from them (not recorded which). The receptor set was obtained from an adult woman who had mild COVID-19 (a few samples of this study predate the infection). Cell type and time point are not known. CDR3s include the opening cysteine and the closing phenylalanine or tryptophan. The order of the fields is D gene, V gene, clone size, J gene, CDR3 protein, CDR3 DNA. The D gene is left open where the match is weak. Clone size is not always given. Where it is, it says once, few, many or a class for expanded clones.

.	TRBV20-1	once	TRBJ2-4	CSAHLGAKNIQYF	TGCAGTGCTCATCTCGGGGCTAAAAACATTCAGTACTTC
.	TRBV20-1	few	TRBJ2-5	CSARAKGGETQYF	TGCAGTGCTAGAGCAAAAGGGGGGGAGACCCAGTACTTC
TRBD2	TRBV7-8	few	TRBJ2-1	CASSSLAGAPGDEQFF	TGTGCCAGCAGCTCCCTAGCGGGAGCTCCCGGCGATGAGCAGTTCTTC
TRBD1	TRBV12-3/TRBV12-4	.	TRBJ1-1	CASSLGAGGNTEAFF	TGTGCCAGCAGTTTAGGGGCAGGGGGTAACACTGAAGCTTTCTTT
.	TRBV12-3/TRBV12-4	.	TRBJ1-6	CASSLSGAYNSPLHF	TGTGCCAGCAGTTTATCAGGGGCCTATAATTCACCCCTCCACTTT
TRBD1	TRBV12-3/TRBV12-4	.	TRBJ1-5	CASRRPPDRVGNQPQHF	TGTGCCAGCAGGCGCCCCCCGGACAGGGTCGGCAATCAGCCCCAGCATTTT
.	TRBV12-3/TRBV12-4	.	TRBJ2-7	CASGGMVSSYEQYF	TGTGCCAGCGGGGGGATGGTCTCCTCCTACGAGCAGTACTTC
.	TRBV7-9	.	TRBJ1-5	CASSLVGERPQHF	TGTGCCAGCAGCTTAGTGGGGGAGCGGCCCCAGCATTTT
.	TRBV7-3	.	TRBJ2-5	CASSSSGRGETQYF	TGTGCCAGCAGCTCCTCCGGGAGAGGGGAGACCCAGTACTTC
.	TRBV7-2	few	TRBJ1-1	CASSFHPQGYTEAFF	TGTGCCAGCAGCTTTCACCCACAGGGATACACTGAAGCTTTCTTT
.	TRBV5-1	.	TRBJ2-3	CASSLGADYTDTQYF	TGCGCCAGCAGCTTGGGTGCGGATTACACAGATACGCAGTATTTT
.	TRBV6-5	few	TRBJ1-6	CASRLPRRNSPLHF	TGTGCCAGCAGACTACCCCGACGGAATTCACCCCTCCACTTT
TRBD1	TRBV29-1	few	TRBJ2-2	CSARQGGTGELFF	TGCAGCGCGAGACAGGGTGGAACCGGGGAGCTGTTTTTT
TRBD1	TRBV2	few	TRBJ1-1	CARRVGQEIRYTEAFF	TGTGCCAGGAGAGTAGGACAGGAGATCAGATACACTGAAGCTTTCTTT
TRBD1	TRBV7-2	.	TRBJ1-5	CASSPGGVIQPQHF	TGTGCCAGCAGCCCAGGGGGGGTAATTCAGCCCCAGCATTTT
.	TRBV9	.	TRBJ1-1	CASSVDGGTEAFF	TGTGCCAGCAGCGTAGACGGGGGTACTGAAGCTTTCTTT